Listed below are T cell receptor beta chains from one sample, sequenced in a study of blood T cell repertoires in COVID-19. Profiled with immunoSEQ multiplex PCR; TCRdb holds only in-frame clones, not every one. The table has around 370,000 clones, around nine tenths seen once. Sequenced: peripheral blood. The receptors were sampled from a woman between 18 and 29 years old who had recovered from COVID-19. Both conserved end residues are part of each CDR3. D genes are given only for firm matches. Clone size, where shown, is once, few, many, or a class for clones that have expanded.

j_gene | abundance | d_gene | v_gene | CDR3nt | CDR3aa
TRBJ1-4 | . | TRBD1 | TRBV18 | TGTGCCAGCGGACCGACAGGGGGCGTAACTAATGAAAAACTGTTTTTT | CASGPTGGVTNEKLFF
TRBJ1-1 | . | . | TRBV19 | TGTGCCAGTAGTATGACCCCAGGATACACTGAAGCTTTCTTT | CASSMTPGYTEAFF
TRBJ2-5 | . | TRBD2 | TRBV18 | TGTGCCAGCTCACCTGTGACTAGCTGGGAGACCCAGTACTTC | CASSPVTSWETQYF
TRBJ2-1 | . | . | TRBV7-2 | TGTGCCAGCAGCTTCCGAGGCGGCGCCGGCTCCTACAATGAGCAGTTCTTC | CASSFRGGAGSYNEQFF
TRBJ2-2 | . | TRBD1 | TRBV15 | TGTGCCACCAGAAGTACCACAGGGGCCAACACCGGGGAGCTGTTTTTT | CATRSTTGANTGELFF
TRBJ2-1 | . | TRBD2 | TRBV15 | TGTGCCACCAGCAGAGAAATCGGGCTAGCGGGAGGAAGCTCCTACAATGAGCAGTTCTTC | CATSREIGLAGGSSYNEQFF
TRBJ1-4 | . | . | TRBV29-1 | TGCAGCGTTGAAGGCTGGCAGGGTGAGACTAATGAAAAACTGTTTTTT | CSVEGWQGETNEKLFF
TRBJ1-1 | . | . | TRBV7-8 | TGTGCCAGCAGCTTAGCGGGGGCCGCAAACACTGAAGCTTTCTTT | CASSLAGAANTEAFF
TRBJ1-2 | . | . | TRBV6-5 | TGTGCCAGCAGTTACGTGCAGGGGTCCCCCTATGGCTACACCTTC | CASSYVQGSPYGYTF
TRBJ2-1 | . | TRBD2 | TRBV15 | TGTGCCACCAGCAGAAAAAAAACCGGGACTAGCGGGAAATTAGCCCCCTACAATGAGCAGTTCTTC | CATSRKKTGTSGKLAPYNEQFF
TRBJ1-4 | . | . | TRBV5-1 | TGCGCCAGCAGCTTGGAGGGCACCGGAGGTGAAAAACTGTTTTTT | CASSLEGTGGEKLFF
TRBJ2-5 | . | . | TRBV27 | TGTGCCAGCAGTCCCGGGCAGGGGCAAGAGACCCAGTACTTC | CASSPGQGQETQYF
TRBJ1-5 | . | . | TRBV25-1 | TGTGCCAGCAGTGACGCAGGGAAGGGCAATCAGCCCCAGCATTTT | CASSDAGKGNQPQHF
TRBJ2-3 | . | . | TRBV5-6 | TGTGCCAGCACTCTGGCGGGCGGCACAGATACGCAGTATTTT | CASTLAGGTDTQYF
TRBJ2-1 | . | TRBD2 | TRBV11-2 | TGTGCCAGCAGCCGTGGCGCGGGAGGGGGCAATGAGCAGTTCTTC | CASSRGAGGGNEQFF
TRBJ2-5 | . | TRBD2 | TRBV5-4 | TGTGCCAGCAGCTCTCTAGCGGGACTCCACACCCAGTACTTC | CASSSLAGLHTQYF
TRBJ2-1 | . | TRBD2 | TRBV27 | TGTGCCAGCAGTTTCAAACTAGCGGGCTACAATGAGCAGTTCTTC | CASSFKLAGYNEQFF
TRBJ2-3 | once | . | TRBV7-9 | TGTGCCAGCAGCTCCCTTTGGACGGGGAGCACAGATACGCAGTATTTT | CASSSLWTGSTDTQYF
TRBJ2-6 | few | . | TRBV6-5 | TGTGCCAGCAGGAAACAGGACTCTGGGGCCAACGTCCTGACTTTC | CASRKQDSGANVLTF
TRBJ2-1 | . | TRBD2 | TRBV11-2 | TGTGCCAGCAGCTCCAGTGGGATTAGCGGGAGTTCCCCTGAGCAGTTCTTC | CASSSSGISGSSPEQFF
TRBJ1-5 | once | . | TRBV30 | TGTGCCTGGAGTTCTCGGGGTGCTCAGCCCCAGCATTTT | CAWSSRGAQPQHF
TRBJ1-1 | . | TRBD1 | TRBV11-3 | TGTGCCAGCTTGTACAGGGGGCACACTGAAGCTTTCTTT | CASLYRGHTEAFF
TRBJ1-1 | . | . | TRBV6-5 | TGTGCCGGAGGAGCGGGACACCCAAACACTGAAGCTTTCTTT | CAGGAGHPNTEAFF
TRBJ1-1 | . | . | TRBV5-5 | TGTGCCAGCAGTCGACGGGGTTCCACTGAAGCTTTCTTT | CASSRRGSTEAFF
TRBJ1-1 | few | TRBD1 | TRBV30 | TGTGCCTGGAGTCGGAGGGGGCCGGTCACTGAAGCTTTCTTT | CAWSRRGPVTEAFF
TRBJ1-2 | . | . | TRBV27 | TGTGCCAGCAGTTTATTTTGGGGGGATGGCTACACCTTC | CASSLFWGDGYTF
TRBJ1-5 | . | . | TRBV24-1 | TGTGCCACCAGTGATGTGACGGGTGAGAGGCCCCAGCATTTT | CATSDVTGERPQHF
TRBJ2-1 | . | TRBD1 | TRBV19 | TGTGCCAGTAGTGACGGACAGGCCTACAATGAGCAGTTCTTC | CASSDGQAYNEQFF
TRBJ2-2 | once | TRBD2 | TRBV30 | TGTGCCTGGAGTGTCGCCCGGGGGGGTTCGGACACCGGGGAGCTGTTTTTT | CAWSVARGGSDTGELFF
TRBJ2-2 | few | . | TRBV7-8 | TGTGCCAGCAGCTTAGCGCGGGCCGCGGCCGGGGAGCTGTTTTTT | CASSLARAAAGELFF
TRBJ1-2 | . | . | TRBV11-3 | TGTGCCAGCTACTCCCCGCCGGATGGCTACACCTTC | CASYSPPDGYTF
TRBJ2-5 | . | . | TRBV13 | TGTGCCAGCAGCTTAGGGCTAGGAGGTGAGACCCAGTACTTC | CASSLGLGGETQYF
TRBJ1-5 | . | TRBD1 | TRBV4-1 | TGCGCCAGCAGCCAAGCTGGCAGGGGGCCGGGGAATCAGCCCCAGCATTTT | CASSQAGRGPGNQPQHF
TRBJ1-1 | . | . | TRBV5-1 | TGCGCCAGCAGCTTGGAGGGGATCATGAACACTGAAGCTTTCTTT | CASSLEGIMNTEAFF
TRBJ1-1 | . | . | TRBV5-4 | TGTGCCAGCAGCTTGGTAAGGGGGAACACTGAAGCTTTCTTT | CASSLVRGNTEAFF
TRBJ1-3 | . | TRBD1 | TRBV11-2 | TGTGCCAGCAGCTTACTGGACGGACAGGGGGCCGGGAACACCATATATTTT | CASSLLDGQGAGNTIYF
TRBJ2-5 | . | . | TRBV5-1 | TGCGCCAGCAGCTTGGAGGCGGGCTTAACAGAGACCCAGTACTTC | CASSLEAGLTETQYF
TRBJ2-3 | . | . | TRBV11-3 | TGTGCCAGCAGCTTACTACGCGATACGCAGTATTTT | CASSLLRDTQYF
TRBJ2-3 | once | . | TRBV7-2 | TGTGCCAGCAGCCCAGAGGTAGAGACGCAGTATTTT | CASSPEVETQYF
TRBJ1-3 | . | TRBD1 | TRBV4-3 | TGCGCCAGCAGCCTTGCAGGGGGCCCGGGCGGAAACACCATATATTTT | CASSLAGGPGGNTIYF
TRBJ2-5 | . | . | TRBV5-6 | TGTGCCAGCAGCGCGCCATCCTCGGAGACCCAGTACTTC | CASSAPSSETQYF
TRBJ2-1 | . | . | TRBV9 | TGTGCCAGCAGCGCCGGTGGTTCATGGTCCAATGAGCAGTTCTTC | CASSAGGSWSNEQFF
TRBJ2-2 | . | . | TRBV3-1/TRBV3-2 | TGTGCCAGCAGCTCACCGGGTGGCACCGGGGAGCTGTTTTTT | CASSSPGGTGELFF